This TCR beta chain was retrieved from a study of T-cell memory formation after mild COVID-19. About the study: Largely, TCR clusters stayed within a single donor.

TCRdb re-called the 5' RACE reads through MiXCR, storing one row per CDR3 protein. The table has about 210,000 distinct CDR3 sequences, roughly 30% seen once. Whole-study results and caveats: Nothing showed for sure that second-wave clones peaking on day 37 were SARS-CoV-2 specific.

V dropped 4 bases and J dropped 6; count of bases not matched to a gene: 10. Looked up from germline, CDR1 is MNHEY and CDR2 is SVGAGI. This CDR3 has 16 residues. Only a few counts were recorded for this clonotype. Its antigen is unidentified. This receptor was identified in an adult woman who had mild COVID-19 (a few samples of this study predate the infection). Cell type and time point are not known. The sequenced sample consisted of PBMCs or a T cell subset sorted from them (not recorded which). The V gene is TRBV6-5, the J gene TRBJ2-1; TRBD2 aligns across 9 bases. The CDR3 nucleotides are TGTGCCAGCAGTTCCCCTGGCGGGGGGGCCGGCAATGAGCAGTTCTTC. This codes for CASSSPGGGAGNEQFF.